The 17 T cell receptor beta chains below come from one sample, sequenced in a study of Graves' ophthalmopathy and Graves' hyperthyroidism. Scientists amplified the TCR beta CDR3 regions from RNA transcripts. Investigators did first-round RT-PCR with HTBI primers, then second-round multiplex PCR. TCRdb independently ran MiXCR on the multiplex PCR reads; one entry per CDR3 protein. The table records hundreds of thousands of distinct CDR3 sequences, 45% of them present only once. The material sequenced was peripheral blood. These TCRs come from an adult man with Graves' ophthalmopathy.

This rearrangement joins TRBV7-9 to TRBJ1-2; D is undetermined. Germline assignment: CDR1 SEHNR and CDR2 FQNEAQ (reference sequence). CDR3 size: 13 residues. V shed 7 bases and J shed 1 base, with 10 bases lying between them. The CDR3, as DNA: TGTGCCAGCATGGGCGGATATAACTATGGCTACACCTTC. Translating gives CASMGGYNYGYTF.

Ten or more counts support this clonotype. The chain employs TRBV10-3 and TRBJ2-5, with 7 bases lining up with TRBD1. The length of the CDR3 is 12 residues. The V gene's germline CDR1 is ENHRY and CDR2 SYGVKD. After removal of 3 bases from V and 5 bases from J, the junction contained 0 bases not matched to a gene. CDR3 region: CAISDRGETQYF. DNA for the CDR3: TGTGCCATCAGTGACAGGGGGGAGACCCAGTACTTC.

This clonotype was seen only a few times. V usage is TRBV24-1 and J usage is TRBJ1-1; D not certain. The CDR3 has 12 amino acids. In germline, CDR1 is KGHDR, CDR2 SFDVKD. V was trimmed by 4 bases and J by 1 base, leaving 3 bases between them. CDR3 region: CATSEGNTEAFF. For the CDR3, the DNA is TGTGCCACCAGTGAAGGGAACACTGAAGCTTTCTTT.

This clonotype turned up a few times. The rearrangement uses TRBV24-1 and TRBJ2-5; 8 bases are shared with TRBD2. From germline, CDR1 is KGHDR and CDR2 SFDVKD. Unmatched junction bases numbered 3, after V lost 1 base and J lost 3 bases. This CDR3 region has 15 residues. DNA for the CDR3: TGTGCCACCAGTGATTTTAGAGCGGGAGAAGAGACCCAGTACTTC. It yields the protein CATSDFRAGEETQYF.

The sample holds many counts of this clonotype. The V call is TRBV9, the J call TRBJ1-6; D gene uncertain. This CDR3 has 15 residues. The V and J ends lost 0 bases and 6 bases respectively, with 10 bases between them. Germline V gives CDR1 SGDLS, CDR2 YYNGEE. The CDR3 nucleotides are TGTGCCAGCAGCGTAGTTCCAGACCTTAATTCACCCCTCCACTTT. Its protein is CASSVVPDLNSPLHF.

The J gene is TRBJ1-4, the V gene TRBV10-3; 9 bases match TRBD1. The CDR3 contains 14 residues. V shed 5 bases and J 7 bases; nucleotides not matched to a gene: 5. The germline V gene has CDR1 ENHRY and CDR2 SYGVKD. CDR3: CAISTGTGSEKLFF. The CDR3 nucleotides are TGTGCCATCAGTACCGGGACAGGGAGTGAAAAACTGTTTTTT.

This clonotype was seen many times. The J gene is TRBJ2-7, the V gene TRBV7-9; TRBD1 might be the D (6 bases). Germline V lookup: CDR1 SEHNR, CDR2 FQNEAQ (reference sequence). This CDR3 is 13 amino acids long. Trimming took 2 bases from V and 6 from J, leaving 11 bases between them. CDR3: CASSLTGSVEQYF. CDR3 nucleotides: TGTGCCAGCAGCTTAACAGGGTCGGTCGAGCAGTACTTC.

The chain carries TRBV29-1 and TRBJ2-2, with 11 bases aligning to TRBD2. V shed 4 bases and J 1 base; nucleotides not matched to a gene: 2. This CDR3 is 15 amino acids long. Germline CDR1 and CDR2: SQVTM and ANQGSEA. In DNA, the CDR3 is TGCAGCGTTGGACTAGCGGGAAAGAACACCGGGGAGCTGTTTTTT. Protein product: CSVGLAGKNTGELFF.

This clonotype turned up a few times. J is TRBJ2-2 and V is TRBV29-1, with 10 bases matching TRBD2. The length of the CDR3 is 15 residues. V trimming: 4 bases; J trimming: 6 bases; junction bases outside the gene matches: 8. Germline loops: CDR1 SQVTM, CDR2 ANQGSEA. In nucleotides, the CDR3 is TGCAGCGTTGTTAGATCCAGCGGGAGGGCCGGGGAGCTGTTTTTT. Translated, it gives CSVVRSSGRAGELFF.

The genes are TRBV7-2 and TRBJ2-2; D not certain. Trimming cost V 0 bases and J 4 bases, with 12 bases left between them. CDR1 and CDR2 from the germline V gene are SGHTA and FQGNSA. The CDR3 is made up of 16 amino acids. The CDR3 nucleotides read TGTGCCAGCAGCTTAGCCTCCGGGTCCCGCACCGGGGAGCTGTTTTTT. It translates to CASSLASGSRTGELFF.

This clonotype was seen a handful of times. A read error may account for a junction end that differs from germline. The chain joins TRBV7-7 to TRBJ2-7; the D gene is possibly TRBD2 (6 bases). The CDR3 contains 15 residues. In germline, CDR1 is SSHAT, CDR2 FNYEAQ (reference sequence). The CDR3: CASSLVSGRTYEQYF. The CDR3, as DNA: TGTGCTAGCAGCTTAGTTTCCGGGAGAACCTACGAGCAGTACTTC.

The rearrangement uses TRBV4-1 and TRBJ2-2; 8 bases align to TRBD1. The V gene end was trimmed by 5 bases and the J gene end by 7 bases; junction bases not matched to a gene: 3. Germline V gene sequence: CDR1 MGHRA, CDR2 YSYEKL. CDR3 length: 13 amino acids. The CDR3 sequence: CASSAGGNGELFF. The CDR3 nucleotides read TGCGCCAGCAGCGCAGGGGGCAACGGGGAGCTGTTTTTT.

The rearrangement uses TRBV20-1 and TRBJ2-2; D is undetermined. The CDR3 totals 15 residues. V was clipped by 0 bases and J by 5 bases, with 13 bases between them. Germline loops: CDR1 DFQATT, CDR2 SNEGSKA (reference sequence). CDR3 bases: TGCAGTGCTAGAGATCTTAGGCACCGGACCGGGGAGCTGTTTTTT. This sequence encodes CSARDLRHRTGELFF.

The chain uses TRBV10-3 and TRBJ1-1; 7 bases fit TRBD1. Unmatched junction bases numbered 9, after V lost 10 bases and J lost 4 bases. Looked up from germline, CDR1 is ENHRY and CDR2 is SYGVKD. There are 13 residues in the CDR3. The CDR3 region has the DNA TGTGCCAGCAAGCTGGCAGGGGGCACTGAAGCTTTCTTT. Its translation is CASKLAGGTEAFF.

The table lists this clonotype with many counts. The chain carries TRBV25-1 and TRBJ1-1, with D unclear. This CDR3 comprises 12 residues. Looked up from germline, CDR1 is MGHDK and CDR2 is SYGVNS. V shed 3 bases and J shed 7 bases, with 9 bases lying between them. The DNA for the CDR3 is TGTGCCAGCAGTGACCCCGGAATTGAAGCTTTCTTT. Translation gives CASSDPGIEAFF.

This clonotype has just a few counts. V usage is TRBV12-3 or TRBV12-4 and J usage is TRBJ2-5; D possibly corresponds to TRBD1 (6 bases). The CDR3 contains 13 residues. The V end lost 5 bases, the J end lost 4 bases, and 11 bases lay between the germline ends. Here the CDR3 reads CASSPTGLETQYF. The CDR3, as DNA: TGTGCCAGCAGTCCTACAGGGTTAGAGACCCAGTACTTC.

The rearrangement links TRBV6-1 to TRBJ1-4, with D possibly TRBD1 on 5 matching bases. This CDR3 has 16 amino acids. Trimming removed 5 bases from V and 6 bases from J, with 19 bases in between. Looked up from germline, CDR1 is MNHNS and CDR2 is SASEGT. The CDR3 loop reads CASSTLTGAMDEKLFF. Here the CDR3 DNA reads TGTGCCAGCAGTACCCTAACAGGAGCGATGGATGAAAAACTGTTTTTT.